This T cell receptor beta chain was retrieved from a study of low-dose radiotherapy and immunotherapy resistance in tumors. Study information: Cohort 1 got 0.5 Gy per fraction every 2 weeks, 6.5 Gy in total.

This clonotype has ten or more counts. Both TCRalpha and TCRbeta chains were reverse transcribed with V-gene-specific primers. TCRs underwent approximately 20 PCR cycles of amplification with a constant-region primer and V-primer adapter. Following isolation, mRNA was amplified via in vitro transcription. TCRdb re-called the reads with MiXCR, one entry per CDR3 protein. The sample has about 82,000 distinct CDR3 sequences; approximately 17% are singletons. Time point meaning: before trial treatment. The donors' regimen was nivolumab, ipilimumab, aspirin, low-dose cyclophosphamide and low-dose radiotherapy. Germline V gene lookup returns CDR1 SEHNR and CDR2 FQNEAQ (reference sequence). Between the trimmed V and J ends, which lost 1 base and 1 base, there was a span of 14 bases. The CDR3 totals 17 residues.

The receptor was derived from a male donor with prostate cancer. The material was PBMCs, obtained before treatment. The chain uses TRBV7-9 and TRBJ1-5; D is possibly TRBD1 (5 bases). The CDR3 sequence is CASSLDGGVGSNQPQHF. The CDR3 bases are TGTGCCAGCAGCTTAGATGGAGGGGTAGGGAGCAATCAGCCCCAGCATTTT.